The T cell receptor beta chain described here comes from a study of blood T cell repertoires in COVID-19. Original data processing: Scientists estimated how many nucleated cells there were by amplifying reference gene primers. Clones were sequenced by immunoSEQ multiplex PCR, and TCRdb holds only the in-frame ones, with some missing. V, J and clone size are taken as reported in that table, and D and trimming were inferred from the DNA itself. The repertoire holds tens of thousands of clones, with approximately 90% as singletons. This receptor was taken from a human donor with active COVID-19. The donor label of this sample is uncertain. The sequencing sample was made of peripheral blood.

The CDR3 region has the DNA TGCGCCAGCGGGTGGGAGCAGAGCTCCTACGAGCAGTACTTC. It specifies CASGWEQSSYEQYF. The chain recombines TRBV5-1 with TRBJ2-7; tentatively, D is TRBD2 (5 bases). There are 14 residues in the CDR3. CDR1 is SGHRS and CDR2 is YFSETQ in the germline V gene. The ends were cut back, 7 bases at V and 0 bases at J, with 14 bases in the middle.